This TCR beta chain was recovered during a study of blood T cell repertoires in COVID-19. As for the study in general: Spain, Italy and the United States supplied samples that represented acute and convalescent COVID-19.

Clones were read by immunoSEQ multiplex PCR, and TCRdb kept only the in-frame ones, dropping some. Seen here are 300,000 to 400,000 clones, about 89% observed once, and the top ten hold about 8%. This CDR3 is 15 amino acids long. Germline CDR1 reads SGHNT; CDR2 reads YENEEA. The V gene end was trimmed by 6 bases and the J gene end by 6 bases; junction bases not matched to a gene: 10. The sequenced material came from peripheral blood. The V gene is TRBV11-3, the J gene TRBJ2-3, with 9 positions matching TRBD2. This TCR was sampled from a woman aged 45-65 years who had recovered from COVID-19. DNA of the CDR3: TGTGCCAGCAGTCCAAGGTCTAGCGGGGTGGATACGCAGTATTTT. This codes for CASSPRSSGVDTQYF. The entire variable domain, with the rest obtained from reference TRBV11-3 and TRBJ2-3, is as follows: EAGVVQSPRYKIIEKKQPVAFWCNPISGHNTLYWYLQNLGQGPELLIRYENEEAVDDSQLPKDRFSAERLKGVDSTLKIQPAELGDSAVYLCASSPRSSGVDTQYFGPGTRLTVL.